This paragraph reports one T cell receptor beta chain. This clone was detected a few times. Its antigen is unknown. Base qualities are not provided; no much larger clone lies one nucleotide away. The time point label for this specimen denotes: about twelve months on ibrutinib. For TCR beta library preparation, approximately 2 micrograms of genomic DNA were isolated from cryopreserved PBMCs. Longitudinal blood samples from CLL patients on ibrutinib monotherapy underwent high-throughput TCR beta sequencing. The patients took part in an open-label, single-center phase 2 trial of ibrutinib monotherapy. The data stem from a study of cytotoxic CD8 clonotypes in ibrutinib-treated CLL (dated by TCRdb to about 2021). Concerning the study at large: The cohort was composed of 11 relapsed/refractory and approximately 14 treatment-naive patients; IGHV unmutated status was identified in approximately 17 patients. Cryopreserved peripheral blood mononuclear cells were obtained before treatment, at response, and at either sustained remission or disease progression. Responses were partial in some 24 patients and complete in 2; after median about 68 months follow-up, around 15 stayed in remission and roughly twelve progressed. Samples averaged 255,043 productive templates and 90,000 to 95,000 productive rearrangements. The response samples were drawn at a median of 12 months into treatment, with a range of roughly 6 to 36 months. Every remission and progressive disease sample was obtained while ibrutinib was still being received by the patients. Of the 85 to 95 participants in the trial, 25 to 30 had longitudinal samples available. What the study reported, not specific to this receptor: Public clonotypes were rare and either contracted or stayed stable during treatment, and the rise in clonality at ibrutinib response reflected the expansion of private clonotypes. Baseline clonality exceeded that of age-matched healthy donors and correlated strongly with circulating CD8+ T-cell counts. Lymph node repertoires were not examined, and the timing of sampling was not matched between patients in sustained remission and those whose disease progressed. At ibrutinib response clonality went up, during sustained remission it held steady, and at progression it dropped back toward baseline.

Each clonotype received, on average, 10x coverage in deep resolution sequencing performed on a MiSeq, where the target depth lay between 1 in 1 million and 1 in 200,000 T cells. The immunoSEQ hsTCRB Kit was used to generate TCR beta libraries. In the authors' own workflow: The data were analyzed with ImmunoSEQ Analyzer and ImmunoSEQ Data Assistant, and V, D and J gene assignments followed IMGT definitions. Clonality, which ranges from 0 to 1, was calculated by subtracting the normalized Shannon entropy of productive rearrangement frequencies from one. Only overrepresented clonotypes making up at least 0.05% of the repertoire of each patient were included in the public clonotype analysis. Approximately 12 age-matched healthy donor repertoires from immuneACCESS were used as controls for clonality. The table comes from immuneACCESS by way of TCRdb, which keeps in-frame sequences with V and J called. Part of the clones is missing from these tables; in studies checked, under half for an unresolved V gene and the rest for unknown reasons. The V and J calls and clone size are taken from that table; D and trimming were inferred from the DNA. The sample table holds some 200,000 clones, of which 70% were seen once. More than 4.5% of the sample rests with the top ten.

As encoded in the germline V gene, CDR1 is MDHEN while CDR2 is SYDVKM. Spanning cysteine to phenylalanine, the CDR3 consists of 15 amino acids. Left in the record is the CDR3 DNA by itself, 45 bases read in frame from the first base. V gives up 2 bases and J gives up 2 bases, and the segment between their germline ends measures 10 bases. Sequenced here: PBMCs, sampled after 12 months of ibrutinib treatment. This clonotype was sampled from a human donor with chronic lymphocytic leukemia. The V and J genes are TRBV28 and TRBJ1-5; perhaps TRBD1 is the D gene, with 5 bases matching. Here the CDR3 is given as CASSLKGGGNQPQHF. Here is the DNA: TGTGCCAGCAGTTTAAAAGGAGGGGGCAATCAGCCCCAGCATTTT.